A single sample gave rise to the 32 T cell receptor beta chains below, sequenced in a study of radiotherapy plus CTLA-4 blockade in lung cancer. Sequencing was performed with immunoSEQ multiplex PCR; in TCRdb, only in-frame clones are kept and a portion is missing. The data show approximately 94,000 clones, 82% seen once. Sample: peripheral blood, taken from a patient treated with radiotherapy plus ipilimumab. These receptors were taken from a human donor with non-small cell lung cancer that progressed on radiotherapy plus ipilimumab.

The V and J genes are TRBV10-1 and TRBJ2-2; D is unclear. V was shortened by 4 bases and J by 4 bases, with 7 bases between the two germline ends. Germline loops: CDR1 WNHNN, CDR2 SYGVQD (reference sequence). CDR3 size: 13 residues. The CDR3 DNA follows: TGCGCCAGCAGTGGTTTCGGCACCGGGGAGCTGTTTTTT. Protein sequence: CASSGFGTGELFF.

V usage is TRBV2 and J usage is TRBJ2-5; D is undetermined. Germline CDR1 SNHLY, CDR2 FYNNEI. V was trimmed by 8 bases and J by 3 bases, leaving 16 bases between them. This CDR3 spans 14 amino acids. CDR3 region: CASGLSGLKETQYF. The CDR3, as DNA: TGTGCCAGCGGGTTGTCGGGCCTAAAAGAGACCCAGTACTTC.

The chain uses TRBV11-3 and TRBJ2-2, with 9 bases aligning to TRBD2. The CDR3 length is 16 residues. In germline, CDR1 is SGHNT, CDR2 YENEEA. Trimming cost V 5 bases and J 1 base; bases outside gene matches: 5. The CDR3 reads CASSTGLAQNTGELFF. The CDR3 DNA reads TGTGCCAGCAGCACTGGACTAGCGCAGAACACCGGGGAGCTGTTTTTT.

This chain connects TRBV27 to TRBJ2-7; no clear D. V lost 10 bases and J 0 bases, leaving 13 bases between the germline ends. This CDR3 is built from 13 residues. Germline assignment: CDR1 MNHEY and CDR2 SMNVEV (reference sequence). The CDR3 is CAIRSRSSYEQYF. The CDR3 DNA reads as TGTGCCATACGGTCCAGGTCCTCCTACGAGCAGTACTTC.

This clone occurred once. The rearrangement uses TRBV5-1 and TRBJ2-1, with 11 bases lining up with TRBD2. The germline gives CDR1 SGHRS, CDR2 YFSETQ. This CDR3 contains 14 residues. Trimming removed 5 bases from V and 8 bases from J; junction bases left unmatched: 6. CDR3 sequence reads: CASRLAGVMDEQFF. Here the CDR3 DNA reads TGCGCCAGCAGACTAGCGGGAGTTATGGATGAGCAGTTCTTC.

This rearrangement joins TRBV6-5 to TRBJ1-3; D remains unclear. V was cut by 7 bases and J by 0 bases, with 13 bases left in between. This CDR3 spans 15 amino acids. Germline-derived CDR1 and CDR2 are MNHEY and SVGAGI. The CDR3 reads CASNRAGSSGNTIYF. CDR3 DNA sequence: TGTGCCAGCAACCGGGCAGGAAGCTCTGGAAACACCATATATTTT.

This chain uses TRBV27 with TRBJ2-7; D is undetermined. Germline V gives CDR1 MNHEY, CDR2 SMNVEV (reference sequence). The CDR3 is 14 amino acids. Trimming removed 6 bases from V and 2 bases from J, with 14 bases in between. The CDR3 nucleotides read TGTGCCAGCAGGAAAAGTAGAATAGCCTACGAGCAGTACGTC. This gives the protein CASRKSRIAYEQYV.

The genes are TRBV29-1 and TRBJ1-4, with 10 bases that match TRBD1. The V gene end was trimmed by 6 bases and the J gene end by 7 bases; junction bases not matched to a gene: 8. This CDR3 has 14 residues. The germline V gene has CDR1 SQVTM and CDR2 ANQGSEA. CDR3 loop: CSVEHRDRGEKLFF. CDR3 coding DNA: TGCAGCGTAGAACACCGGGACAGGGGTGAAAAACTGTTTTTT.

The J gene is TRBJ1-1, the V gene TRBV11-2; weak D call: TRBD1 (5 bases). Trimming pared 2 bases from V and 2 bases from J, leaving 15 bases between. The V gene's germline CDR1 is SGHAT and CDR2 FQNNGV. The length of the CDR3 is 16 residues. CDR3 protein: CASSLSWAQGNTEAFF. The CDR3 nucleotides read TGTGCCAGCAGCTTATCGTGGGCCCAGGGAAACACTGAAGCTTTCTTT.

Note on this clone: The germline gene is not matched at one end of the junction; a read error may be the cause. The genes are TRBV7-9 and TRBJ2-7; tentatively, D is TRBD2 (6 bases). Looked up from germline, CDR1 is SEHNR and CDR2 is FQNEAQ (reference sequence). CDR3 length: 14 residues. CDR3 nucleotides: TGTGCCAGCAGTTTAGCGGTCTACTCCTACGAGCAGTACTTC. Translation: CASSLAVYSYEQYF.

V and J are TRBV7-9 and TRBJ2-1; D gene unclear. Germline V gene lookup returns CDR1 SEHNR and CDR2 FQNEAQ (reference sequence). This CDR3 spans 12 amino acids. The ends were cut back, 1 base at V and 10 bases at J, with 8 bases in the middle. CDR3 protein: CASSLVVPEQFF. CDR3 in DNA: TGTGCCAGCAGCTTAGTAGTCCCAGAGCAGTTCTTC.

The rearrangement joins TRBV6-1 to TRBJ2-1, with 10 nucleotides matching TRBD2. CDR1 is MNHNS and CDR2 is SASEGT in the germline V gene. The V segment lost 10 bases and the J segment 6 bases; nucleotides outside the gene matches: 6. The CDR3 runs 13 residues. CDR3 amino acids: CATNQREGNEQFF. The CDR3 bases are TGTGCCACAAATCAGCGGGAGGGCAATGAGCAGTTCTTC.

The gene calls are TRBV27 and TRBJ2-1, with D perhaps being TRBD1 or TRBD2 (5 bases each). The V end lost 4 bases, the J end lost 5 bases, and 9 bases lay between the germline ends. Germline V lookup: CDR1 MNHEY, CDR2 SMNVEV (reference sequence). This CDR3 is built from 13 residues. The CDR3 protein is CASSSRGHNEQFF. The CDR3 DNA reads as TGTGCCAGCAGTTCTCGGGGCCACAATGAGCAGTTCTTC.

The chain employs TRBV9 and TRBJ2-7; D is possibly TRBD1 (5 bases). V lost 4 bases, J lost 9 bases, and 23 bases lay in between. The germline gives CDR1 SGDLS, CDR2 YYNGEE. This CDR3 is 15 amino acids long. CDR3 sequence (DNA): TGTGCCAGCAGCACTCAAGTAGGACACCCCCTTAGGCAGTACGTC. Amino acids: CASSTQVGHPLRQYV.

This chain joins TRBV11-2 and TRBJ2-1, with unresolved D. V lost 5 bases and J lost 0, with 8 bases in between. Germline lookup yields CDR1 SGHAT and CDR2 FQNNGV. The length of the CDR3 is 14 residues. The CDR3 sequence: CASSHPSSYNEQFF. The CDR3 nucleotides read TGTGCCAGCAGCCACCCTAGCTCCTACAATGAGCAGTTCTTC.

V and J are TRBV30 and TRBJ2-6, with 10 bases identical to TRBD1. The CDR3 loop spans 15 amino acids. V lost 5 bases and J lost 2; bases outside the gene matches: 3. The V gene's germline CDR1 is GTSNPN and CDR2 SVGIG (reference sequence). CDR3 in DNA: TGTGCCTGGGGGACAGGGGTAACTGGGGCCAACGTCCTGACTTTC. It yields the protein CAWGTGVTGANVLTF.

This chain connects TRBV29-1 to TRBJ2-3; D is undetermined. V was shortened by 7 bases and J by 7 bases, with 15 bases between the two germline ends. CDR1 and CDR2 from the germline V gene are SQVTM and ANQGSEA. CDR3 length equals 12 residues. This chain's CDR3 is CSAPKAANTQYF. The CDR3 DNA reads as TGCAGCGCCCCTAAGGCGGCAAATACGCAGTATTTT.

CDR3 residues: CASSDRGQGNYGYTF. CDR3 sequence (DNA): TGTGCCAGCAGTGACCGCGGACAGGGAAACTATGGCTACACCTTC. This sequence joins TRBV6-6 and TRBJ1-2; 8 positions match TRBD1. Germline loops: CDR1 MNHNY, CDR2 SVGAGI (reference sequence). With 5 bases clipped from V and 2 bases from J, the junction kept 7 bases outside the gene matches. The CDR3 extends over 15 amino acids.

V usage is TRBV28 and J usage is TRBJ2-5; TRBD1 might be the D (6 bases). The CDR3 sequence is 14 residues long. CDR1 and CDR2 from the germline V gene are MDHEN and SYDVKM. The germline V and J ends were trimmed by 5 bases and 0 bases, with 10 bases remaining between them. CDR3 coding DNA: TGTGCCAGCAGTCCGGACAGATACCAAGAGACCCAGTACTTC. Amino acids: CASSPDRYQETQYF.

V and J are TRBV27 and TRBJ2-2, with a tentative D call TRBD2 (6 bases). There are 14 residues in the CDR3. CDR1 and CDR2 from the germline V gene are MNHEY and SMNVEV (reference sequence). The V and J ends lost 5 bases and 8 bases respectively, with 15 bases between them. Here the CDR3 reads CASSQAGSQGELFF. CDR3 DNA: TGTGCCAGCAGTCAAGCGGGCAGTCAGGGGGAGCTGTTTTTT.

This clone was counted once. The CDR3 sequence is CARTLLAGSYEQYF. The CDR3 DNA sequence: TGTGCCAGGACCCTACTAGCGGGTTCCTACGAGCAGTACTTC. The chain employs TRBV2 and TRBJ2-7; 9 bases are shared with TRBD2. Trimming took 9 bases from V and 1 from J; bases not matched to a gene: 7. The CDR3 is made up of 14 amino acids. Per germline, CDR1 SNHLY and CDR2 FYNNEI.

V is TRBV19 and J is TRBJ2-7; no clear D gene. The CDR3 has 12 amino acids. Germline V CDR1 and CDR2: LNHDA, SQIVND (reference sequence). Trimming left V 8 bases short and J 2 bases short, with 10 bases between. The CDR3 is CASLSPTYEQYF. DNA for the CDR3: TGTGCCAGTCTATCTCCTACCTACGAGCAGTACTTC.

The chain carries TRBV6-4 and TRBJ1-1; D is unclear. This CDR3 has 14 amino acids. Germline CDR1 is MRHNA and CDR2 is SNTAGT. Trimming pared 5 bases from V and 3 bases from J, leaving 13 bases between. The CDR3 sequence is CASSNNAWDTEAFF. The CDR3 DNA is TGTGCCAGCAGTAACAATGCCTGGGACACTGAAGCTTTCTTT.

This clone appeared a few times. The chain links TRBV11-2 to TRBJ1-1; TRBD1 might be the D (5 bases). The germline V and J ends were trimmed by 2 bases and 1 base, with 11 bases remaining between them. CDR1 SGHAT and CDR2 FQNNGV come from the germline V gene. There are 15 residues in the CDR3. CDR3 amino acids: CASSLLPQGNTEAFF. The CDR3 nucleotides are TGTGCCAGCAGCTTACTGCCCCAGGGGAACACTGAAGCTTTCTTT.

The CDR3 region has the DNA TGTGCCTGGGGCCAAGGAGGGACAACTGAAGCTTTCTTT. Translated, it gives CAWGQGGTTEAFF. The rearrangement uses TRBV30 and TRBJ1-1, with a weak D call TRBD1 (6 bases). The CDR3 is 13 residues long. Germline V gives CDR1 GTSNPN, CDR2 SVGIG (reference sequence). The V end was cut by 5 bases, the J end by 5 bases, with 15 bases between. The whole variable domain, filled in from reference TRBV30 and TRBJ1-1, reads SQTIHQWPATLVQPVGSPLSLECTVEGTSNPNLYWYRQAAGRGLQLLFYSVGIGQISSEVPQNLSASRPQDRQFILSSKKLLLSDSGFYLCAWGQGGTTEAFFGQGTRLTVV.

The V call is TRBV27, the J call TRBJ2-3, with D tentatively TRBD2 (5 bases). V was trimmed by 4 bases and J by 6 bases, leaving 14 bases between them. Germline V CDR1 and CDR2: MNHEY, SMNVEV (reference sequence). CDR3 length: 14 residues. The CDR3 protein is CASSYEGLGDTQYF. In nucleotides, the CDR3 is TGTGCCAGCAGTTACGAGGGCCTTGGGGATACGCAGTATTTT.

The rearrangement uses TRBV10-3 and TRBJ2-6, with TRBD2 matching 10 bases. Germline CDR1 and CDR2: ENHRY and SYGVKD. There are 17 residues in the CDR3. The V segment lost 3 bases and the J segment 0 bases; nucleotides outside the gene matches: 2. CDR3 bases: TGTGCCATCAGTGATCCTAGCGGGAGCTCTGGGGCCAACGTCCTGACTTTC. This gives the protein CAISDPSGSSGANVLTF.

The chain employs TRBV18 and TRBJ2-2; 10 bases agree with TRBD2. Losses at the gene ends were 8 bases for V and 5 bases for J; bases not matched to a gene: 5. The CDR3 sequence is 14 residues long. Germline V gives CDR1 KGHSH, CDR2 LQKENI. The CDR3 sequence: CASPSSGRTGELFF. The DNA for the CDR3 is TGTGCCAGCCCATCTAGCGGGAGAACCGGGGAGCTGTTTTTT.

The CDR3 region has the DNA TGTGCCAGCAGCTTCTGGACAGGGGCTTCACGGGGGACTGAAGCTTTCTTT. Protein product: CASSFWTGASRGTEAFF. The rearrangement joins TRBV5-6 to TRBJ1-1; 9 bases agree with TRBD1. This CDR3 has 17 amino acids. From germline, CDR1 is SGHDT and CDR2 YYEEEE. The junction had 13 bases not matched to a gene; V was cut back by 2 bases and J by 5 bases.

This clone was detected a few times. The CDR3 loop is CASSQAGGELFF. The CDR3 DNA follows: TGTGCCAGCAGCCAAGCAGGCGGGGAGCTGTTTTTT. The J gene is TRBJ2-2, the V gene TRBV14; D unresolved. This CDR3 spans 12 amino acids. Germline V CDR1 and CDR2: SGHDN, FVKESK. Trimming took 1 base from V and 7 from J, leaving 4 bases between them.

CDR3 nucleotide sequence: TGTGCCAGCAGCTCAGGGGGTTACAATGAGCAGTTCTTC. It specifies CASSSGGYNEQFF. This sequence joins TRBV27 and TRBJ2-1, with 7 bases aligning to TRBD1. Trimming cost V 6 bases and J 4 bases; bases outside gene matches: 3. The CDR3 is 13 residues long. Germline CDR1 is MNHEY and CDR2 is SMNVEV (reference sequence).

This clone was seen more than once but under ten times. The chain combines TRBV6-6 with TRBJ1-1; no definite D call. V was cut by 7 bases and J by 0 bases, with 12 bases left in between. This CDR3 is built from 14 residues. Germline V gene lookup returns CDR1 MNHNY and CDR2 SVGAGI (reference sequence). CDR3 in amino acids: CASTERRLNTEAFF. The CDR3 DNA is TGTGCCAGCACCGAGAGACGGTTGAACACTGAAGCTTTCTTT.